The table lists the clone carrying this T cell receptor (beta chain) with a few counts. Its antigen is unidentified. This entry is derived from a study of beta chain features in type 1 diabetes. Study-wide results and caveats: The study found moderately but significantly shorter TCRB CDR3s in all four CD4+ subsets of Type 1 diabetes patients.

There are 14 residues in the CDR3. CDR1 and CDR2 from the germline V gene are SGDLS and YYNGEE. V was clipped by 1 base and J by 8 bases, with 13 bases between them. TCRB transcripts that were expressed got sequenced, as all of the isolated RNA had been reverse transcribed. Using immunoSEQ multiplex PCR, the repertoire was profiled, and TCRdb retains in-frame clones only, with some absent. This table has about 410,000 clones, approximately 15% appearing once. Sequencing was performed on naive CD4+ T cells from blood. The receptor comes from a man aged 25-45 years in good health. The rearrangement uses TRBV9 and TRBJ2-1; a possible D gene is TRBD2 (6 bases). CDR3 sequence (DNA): TGTGCCAGCAGCGTAAAGACGGGAGTACATGAGCAGTTCTTC. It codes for CASSVKTGVHEQFF.